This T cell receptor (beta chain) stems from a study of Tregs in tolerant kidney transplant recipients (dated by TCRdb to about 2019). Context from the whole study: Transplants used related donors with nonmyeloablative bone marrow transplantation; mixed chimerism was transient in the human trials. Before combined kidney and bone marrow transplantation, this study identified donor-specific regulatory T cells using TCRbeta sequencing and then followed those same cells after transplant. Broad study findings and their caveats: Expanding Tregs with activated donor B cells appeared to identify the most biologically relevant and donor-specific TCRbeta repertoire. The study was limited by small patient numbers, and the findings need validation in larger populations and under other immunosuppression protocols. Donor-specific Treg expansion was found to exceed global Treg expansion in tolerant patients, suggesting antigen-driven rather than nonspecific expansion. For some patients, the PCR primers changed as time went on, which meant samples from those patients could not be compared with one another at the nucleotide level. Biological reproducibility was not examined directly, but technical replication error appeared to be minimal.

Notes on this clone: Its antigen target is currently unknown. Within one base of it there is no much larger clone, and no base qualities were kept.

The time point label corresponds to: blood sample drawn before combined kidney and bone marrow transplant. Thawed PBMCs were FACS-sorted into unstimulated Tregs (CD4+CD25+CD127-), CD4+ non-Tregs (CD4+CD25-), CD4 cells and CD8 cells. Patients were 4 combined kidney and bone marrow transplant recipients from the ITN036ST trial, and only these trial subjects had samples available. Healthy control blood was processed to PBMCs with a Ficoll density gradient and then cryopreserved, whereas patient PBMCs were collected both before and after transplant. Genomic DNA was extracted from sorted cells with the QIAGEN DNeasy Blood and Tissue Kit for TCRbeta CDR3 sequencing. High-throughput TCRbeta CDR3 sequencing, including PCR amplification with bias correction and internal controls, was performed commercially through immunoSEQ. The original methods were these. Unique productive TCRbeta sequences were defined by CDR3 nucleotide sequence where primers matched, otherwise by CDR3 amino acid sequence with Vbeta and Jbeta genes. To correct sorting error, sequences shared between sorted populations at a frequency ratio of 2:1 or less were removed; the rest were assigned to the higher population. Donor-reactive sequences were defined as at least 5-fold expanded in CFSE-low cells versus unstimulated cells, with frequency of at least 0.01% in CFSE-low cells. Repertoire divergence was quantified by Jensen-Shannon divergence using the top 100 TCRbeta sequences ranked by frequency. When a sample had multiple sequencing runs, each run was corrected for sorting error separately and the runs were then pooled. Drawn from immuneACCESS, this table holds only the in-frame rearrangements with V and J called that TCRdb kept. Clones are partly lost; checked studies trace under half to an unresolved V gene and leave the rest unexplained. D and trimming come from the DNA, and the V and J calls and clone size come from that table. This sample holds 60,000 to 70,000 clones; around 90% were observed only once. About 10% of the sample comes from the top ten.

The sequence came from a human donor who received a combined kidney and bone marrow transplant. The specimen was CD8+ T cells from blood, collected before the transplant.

The nucleotides read TGTGCCAGCAGCTCAATCGGGAGGGCCGGTTACGAGCAGTACTTC. It specifies CASSSIGRAGYEQYF. The chain couples TRBV7-9 to TRBJ2-7; 8 bases in the junction line up with TRBD2. Including cysteine and phenylalanine, the CDR3 has 15 amino acids. Only the CDR3 DNA stays, 45 bases, in frame from base 1. Reading the germline V gene (reference sequence) gives CDR1 SEHNR and CDR2 FQNEAQ. Compared with germline, V lacks 4 bases and J lacks 4 bases; bases without a gene match: 9.